This T cell receptor beta chain was identified in a study of blood T cell repertoires in COVID-19. Study as a whole: Both acute and convalescent COVID-19 samples were obtained from the United States, Italy and Spain. Sources were T cells, B-cell-depleted T cells, or PBMCs; the material itself was cDNA or gDNA.

Authors' methods: Counts of nucleated cells, estimated from reference gene primer amplification, were obtained. Sequenced by immunoSEQ multiplex PCR; TCRdb stores in-frame clones only, minus some. That table furnishes V, J and clone size, whereas the DNA furnished D and trimming. Here the sample spans 16,000 or so clones, 89% being singletons. The V gene's germline CDR1 is MNHNY and CDR2 SVGAGI (reference sequence). The ends lost 5 bases at V and 7 bases at J; junction bases unmatched: 12. This CDR3 is built from 16 residues. Sequenced sample: peripheral blood. The clonotype originates from a man aged 80 or over with acute or convalescent COVID-19. The genes are TRBV6-6 and TRBJ1-5, with 9 bases that match TRBD1. In nucleotides, the CDR3 is TGTGCCAGCAGTCGAAGTAACAGGGGGCGCCAACAGCCCCAGCATTTT. Its protein product is CASSRSNRGRQQPQHF.